Following are 13 T cell receptor beta chains from one sample sequenced in a study of T cells in Graves' hyperthyroidism and ophthalmopathy. TCR beta CDR3 regions were amplified from RNA transcripts. The TCR CDR3 first-round RT-PCR relied on the HTBI primer set. TCRdb re-called the multiplex PCR reads with MiXCR, one entry per CDR3 protein. The table lists approximately 330,000 distinct CDR3 sequences, 12% to 15% of them singletons. Sequencing used blood. The receptors come from a woman aged 40 to 50 with Graves' ophthalmopathy.

This clonotype was seen a few times. This chain uses TRBV7-2 with TRBJ1-3, with a possible D match to TRBD1 (5 bases). The V end was cut by 4 bases, the J end by 4 bases, with 14 bases between. The CDR3 sequence is 15 residues long. The germline V gene encodes CDR1 SGHTA and CDR2 FQGNSA. Here the CDR3 DNA reads TGTGCCAGCAGCTCATCCAGGGCGGACGGAAACACCATATATTTT. Translation gives CASSSSRADGNTIYF.

This clonotype was counted ten times or more. This sequence joins TRBV25-1 and TRBJ1-4, with 7 bases matching TRBD1. V shed 5 bases and J 8 bases; nucleotides not matched to a gene: 8. Germline-derived CDR1 and CDR2 are MGHDK and SYGVNS. The CDR3 extends over 14 amino acids. DNA for the CDR3: TGTGCCAGCAGTACCCGGGACAGTGAGGAAAAACTGTTTTTT. It codes for CASSTRDSEEKLFF.

This clonotype occurred many times. The chain links TRBV20-1 to TRBJ1-2, with 9 bases identical to TRBD1. The CDR3 consists of 12 residues. V trimming: 5 bases; J trimming: 4 bases; junction bases outside the gene matches: 2. Germline CDR1 reads DFQATT; CDR2 reads SNEGSKA (reference sequence). CDR3 sequence (DNA): TGCAGTGCTCCGGGACAGGGCTATGGCTACACCTTC. Encoded protein: CSAPGQGYGYTF.

Many counts were recorded for this clonotype. The gene calls are TRBV7-2 and TRBJ1-1, with D possibly TRBD1 on 6 matching bases. Germline V gives CDR1 SGHTA, CDR2 FQGNSA. V was clipped by 5 bases and J by 3 bases, with 10 bases between them. The CDR3 extends over 13 amino acids. CDR3 residues: CASSREGDTEAFF. CDR3 DNA: TGTGCCAGCAGCCGAGAGGGGGACACTGAAGCTTTCTTT.

The chain joins TRBV5-5 to TRBJ1-2; D possibly corresponds to TRBD1 (5 bases). This CDR3 contains 14 residues. Germline V gene sequence: CDR1 SGHKS, CDR2 YYEKEE (reference sequence). V was cut by 3 bases and J by 0 bases, with 9 bases left in between. CDR3 sequence reads: CASSSAGANYGYTF. The CDR3, as DNA: TGTGCCAGCAGCTCGGCGGGGGCTAACTATGGCTACACCTTC.

This clonotype came up a few times. The V and J genes are TRBV5-1 and TRBJ2-2; D gene ambiguous. V was clipped by 1 base and J by 4 bases, with 11 bases between them. This CDR3 has 15 amino acids. Germline V gene data show CDR1 as SGHRS and CDR2 as YFSETQ. The CDR3 is CASSLFGISTGELFF. Here the CDR3 DNA reads TGCGCCAGCAGCTTGTTTGGGATATCCACCGGGGAGCTGTTTTTT.

This clonotype was seen at least ten times. This sequence joins TRBV12-3 or TRBV12-4 and TRBJ2-1, with TRBD1 matching 12 bases. The V and J ends lost 5 bases and 9 bases, in that order; junction bases with no gene match: 8. The CDR3 length is 15 residues. The CDR3 is CASSTGTGGFGEQFF. Written as DNA, the CDR3 is TGTGCCAGCAGTACCGGGACAGGGGGCTTCGGTGAGCAGTTCTTC.

The V gene is TRBV7-9, the J gene TRBJ2-2, with TRBD2 as a possible D gene (6 bases). The CDR3 has 15 amino acids. V lost 8 bases to trimming and J lost 4 bases, with 17 bases between them. CDR1 SEHNR and CDR2 FQNEAQ come from the germline V gene (reference sequence). The CDR3 DNA reads as TGTGCCAGCTCACGTCTCCGGGAGTTCACCGGGGAGCTGTTTTTT. Translating gives CASSRLREFTGELFF.

The sample holds many counts of this clonotype. V usage is TRBV28 and J usage is TRBJ1-6; D gene unclear. V shed 3 bases and J shed 5 bases, with 8 bases lying between them. The CDR3 runs to 14 residues. Germline CDR1 MDHEN, CDR2 SYDVKM. DNA for the CDR3: TGTGCCAGCAGTTTGCCGGGGAATAATTCACCCCTCCACTTT. Amino acids: CASSLPGNNSPLHF.

Points on this clonotype: This may be a read error: a much more frequent sequence differs by one nucleotide. The rearrangement links TRBV6-1 to TRBJ2-2, with D maybe TRBD2 (5 bases). The V gene's germline CDR1 is MNHNS and CDR2 SASEGT. There are 12 residues in the CDR3. The ends were cut back, 6 bases at V and 6 bases at J, with 8 bases in the middle. The CDR3 here is CASSPGSGELFF. In DNA form, the CDR3 reads TGTGCCAGCAGCCCGGGGTCCGGGGAGCTGTTTTTT.

The chain links TRBV7-8 to TRBJ2-7; TRBD1 matches at 8 bases. With V trimmed by 1 base and J by 3 bases, 2 bases remained unmatched. The germline gives CDR1 SGHVS, CDR2 FQNEAQ. The CDR3 totals 14 residues. The CDR3 sequence: CASSLGQGYYEQYF. The CDR3 bases are TGTGCCAGCAGCTTAGGACAGGGGTACTACGAGCAGTACTTC.

The J gene is TRBJ1-5, the V gene TRBV19; 7 nucleotides align to TRBD1. CDR3 length equals 13 residues. The V segment lost 5 bases and the J segment 6 bases; nucleotides outside the gene matches: 4. The V gene's germline CDR1 is LNHDA and CDR2 SQIVND (reference sequence). The CDR3 DNA reads as TGTGCCAGTAGTTCGCAGGGGGTTCAGCCCCAGCATTTT. It translates to CASSSQGVQPQHF.

This clonotype came up a few times. V and J are TRBV20-1 and TRBJ1-2, with a possible D match to TRBD1 (6 bases). CDR1 is DFQATT, CDR2 SNEGSKA, per germline (reference sequence). The length of the CDR3 is 13 residues. The V end was cut by 5 bases, the J end by 2 bases, with 12 bases between. CDR3 bases: TGCAGTGCTGGGGGCTCTACGAACTATGGCTACACCTTC. This encodes CSAGGSTNYGYTF.